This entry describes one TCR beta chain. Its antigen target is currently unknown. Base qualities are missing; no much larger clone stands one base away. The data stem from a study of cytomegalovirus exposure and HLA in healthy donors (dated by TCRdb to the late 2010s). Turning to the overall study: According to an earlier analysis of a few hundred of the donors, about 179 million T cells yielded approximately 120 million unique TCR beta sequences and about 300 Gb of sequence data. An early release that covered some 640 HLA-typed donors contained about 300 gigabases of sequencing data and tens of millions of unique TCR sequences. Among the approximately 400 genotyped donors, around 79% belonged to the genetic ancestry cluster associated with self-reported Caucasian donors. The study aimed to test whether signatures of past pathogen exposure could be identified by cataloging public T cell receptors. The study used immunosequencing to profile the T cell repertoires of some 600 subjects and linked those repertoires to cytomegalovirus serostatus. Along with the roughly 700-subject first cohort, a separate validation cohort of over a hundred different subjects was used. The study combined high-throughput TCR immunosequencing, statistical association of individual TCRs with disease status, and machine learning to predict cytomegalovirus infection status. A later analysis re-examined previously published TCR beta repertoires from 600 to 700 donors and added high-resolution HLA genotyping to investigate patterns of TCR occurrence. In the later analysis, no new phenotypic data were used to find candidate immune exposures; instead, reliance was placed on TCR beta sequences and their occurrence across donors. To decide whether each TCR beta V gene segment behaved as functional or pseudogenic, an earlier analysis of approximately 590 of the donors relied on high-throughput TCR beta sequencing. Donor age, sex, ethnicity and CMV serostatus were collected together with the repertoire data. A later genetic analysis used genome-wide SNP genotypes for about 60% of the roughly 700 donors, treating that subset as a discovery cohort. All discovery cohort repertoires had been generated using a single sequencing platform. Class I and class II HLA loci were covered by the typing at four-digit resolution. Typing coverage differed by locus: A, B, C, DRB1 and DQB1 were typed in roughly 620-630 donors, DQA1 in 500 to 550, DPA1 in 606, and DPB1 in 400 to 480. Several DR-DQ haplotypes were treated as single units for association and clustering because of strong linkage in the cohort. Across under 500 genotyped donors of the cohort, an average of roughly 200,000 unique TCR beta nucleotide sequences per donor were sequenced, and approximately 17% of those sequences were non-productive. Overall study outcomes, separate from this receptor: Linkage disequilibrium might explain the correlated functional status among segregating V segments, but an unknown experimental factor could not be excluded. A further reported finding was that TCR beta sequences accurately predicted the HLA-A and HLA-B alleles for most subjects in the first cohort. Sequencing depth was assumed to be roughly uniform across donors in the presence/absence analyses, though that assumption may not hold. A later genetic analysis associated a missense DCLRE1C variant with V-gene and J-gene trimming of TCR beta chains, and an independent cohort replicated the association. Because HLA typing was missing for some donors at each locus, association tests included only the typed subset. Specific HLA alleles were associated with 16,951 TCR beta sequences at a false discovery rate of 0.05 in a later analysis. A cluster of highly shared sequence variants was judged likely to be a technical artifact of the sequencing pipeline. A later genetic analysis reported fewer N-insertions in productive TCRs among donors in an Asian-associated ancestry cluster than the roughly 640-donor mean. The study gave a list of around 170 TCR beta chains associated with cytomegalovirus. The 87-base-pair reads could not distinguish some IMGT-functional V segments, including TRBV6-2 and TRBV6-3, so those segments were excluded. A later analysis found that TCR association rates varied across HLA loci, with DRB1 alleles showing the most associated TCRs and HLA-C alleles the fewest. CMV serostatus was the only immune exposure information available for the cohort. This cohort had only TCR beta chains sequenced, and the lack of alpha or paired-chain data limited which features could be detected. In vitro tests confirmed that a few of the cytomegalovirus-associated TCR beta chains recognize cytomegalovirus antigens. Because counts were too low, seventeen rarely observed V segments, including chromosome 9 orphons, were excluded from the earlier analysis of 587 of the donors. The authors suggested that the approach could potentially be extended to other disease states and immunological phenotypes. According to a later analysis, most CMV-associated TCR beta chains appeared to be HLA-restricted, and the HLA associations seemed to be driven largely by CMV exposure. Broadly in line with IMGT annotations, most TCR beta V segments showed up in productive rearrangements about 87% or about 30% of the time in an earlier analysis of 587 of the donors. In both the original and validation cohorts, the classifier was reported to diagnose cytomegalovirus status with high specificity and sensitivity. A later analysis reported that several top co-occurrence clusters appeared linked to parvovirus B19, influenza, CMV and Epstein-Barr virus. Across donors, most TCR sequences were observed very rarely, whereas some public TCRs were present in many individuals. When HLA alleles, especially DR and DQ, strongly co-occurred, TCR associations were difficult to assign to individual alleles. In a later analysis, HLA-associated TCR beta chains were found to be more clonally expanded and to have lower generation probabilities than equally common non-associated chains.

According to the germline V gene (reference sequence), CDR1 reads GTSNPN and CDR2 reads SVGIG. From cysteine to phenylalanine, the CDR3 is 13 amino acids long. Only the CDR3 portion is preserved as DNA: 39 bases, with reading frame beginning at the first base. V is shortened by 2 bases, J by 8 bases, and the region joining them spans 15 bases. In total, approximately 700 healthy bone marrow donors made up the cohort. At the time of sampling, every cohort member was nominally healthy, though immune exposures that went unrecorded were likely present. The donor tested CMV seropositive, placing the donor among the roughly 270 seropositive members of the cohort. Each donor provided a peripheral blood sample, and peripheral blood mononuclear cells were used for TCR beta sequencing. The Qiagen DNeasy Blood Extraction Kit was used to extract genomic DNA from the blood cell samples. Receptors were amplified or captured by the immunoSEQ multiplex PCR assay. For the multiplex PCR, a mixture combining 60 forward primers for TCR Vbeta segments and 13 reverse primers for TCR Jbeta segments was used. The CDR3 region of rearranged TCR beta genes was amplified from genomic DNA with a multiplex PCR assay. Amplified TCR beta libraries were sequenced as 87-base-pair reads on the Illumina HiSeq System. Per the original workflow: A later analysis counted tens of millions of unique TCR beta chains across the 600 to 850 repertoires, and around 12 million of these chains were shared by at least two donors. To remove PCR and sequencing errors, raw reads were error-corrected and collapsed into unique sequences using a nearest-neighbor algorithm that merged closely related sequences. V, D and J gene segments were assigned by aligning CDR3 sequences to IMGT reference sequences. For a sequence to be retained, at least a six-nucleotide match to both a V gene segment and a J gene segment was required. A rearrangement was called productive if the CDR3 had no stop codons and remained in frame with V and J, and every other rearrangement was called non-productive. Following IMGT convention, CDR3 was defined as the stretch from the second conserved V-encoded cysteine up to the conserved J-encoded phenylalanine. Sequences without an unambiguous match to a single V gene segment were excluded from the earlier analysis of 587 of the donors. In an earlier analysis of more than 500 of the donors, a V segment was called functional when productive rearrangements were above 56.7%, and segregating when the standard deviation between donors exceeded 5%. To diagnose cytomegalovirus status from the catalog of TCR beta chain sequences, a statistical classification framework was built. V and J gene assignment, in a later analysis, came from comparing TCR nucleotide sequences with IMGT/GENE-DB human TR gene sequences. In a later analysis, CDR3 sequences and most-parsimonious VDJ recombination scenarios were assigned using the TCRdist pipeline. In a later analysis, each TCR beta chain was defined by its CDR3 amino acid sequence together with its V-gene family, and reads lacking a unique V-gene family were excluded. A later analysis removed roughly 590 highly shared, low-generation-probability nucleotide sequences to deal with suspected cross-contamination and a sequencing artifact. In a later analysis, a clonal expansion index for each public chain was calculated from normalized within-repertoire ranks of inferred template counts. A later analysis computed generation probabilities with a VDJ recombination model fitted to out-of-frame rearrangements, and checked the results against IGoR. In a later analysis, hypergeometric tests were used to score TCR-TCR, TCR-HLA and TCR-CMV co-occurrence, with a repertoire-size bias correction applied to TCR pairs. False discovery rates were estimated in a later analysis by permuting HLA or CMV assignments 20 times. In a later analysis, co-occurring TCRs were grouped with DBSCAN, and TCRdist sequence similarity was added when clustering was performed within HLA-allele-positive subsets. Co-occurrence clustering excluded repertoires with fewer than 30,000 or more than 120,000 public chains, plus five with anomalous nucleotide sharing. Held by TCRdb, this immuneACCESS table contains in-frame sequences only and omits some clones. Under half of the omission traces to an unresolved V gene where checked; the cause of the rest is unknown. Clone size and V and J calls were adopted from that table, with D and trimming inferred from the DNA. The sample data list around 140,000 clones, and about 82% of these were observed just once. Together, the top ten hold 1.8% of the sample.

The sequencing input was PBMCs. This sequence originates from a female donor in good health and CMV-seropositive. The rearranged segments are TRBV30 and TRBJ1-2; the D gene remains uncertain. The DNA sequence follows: TGTGCCTGGAGTCCTGGCGCAGGCTGGGGCTACACCTTC. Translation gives CAWSPGAGWGYTF.